Listed here are 8 T cell receptor beta chains from one sample, sequenced in a study of regulatory T cells in long-lasting Graves disease. The time point is: newly diagnosed GD, antithyroid drugs for less than 3 months. RNA isolated from PBMCs was used to make the TCR library. Building of the TCR beta libraries involved iRepertoire HTBI primers and Arm-PCR of CDR3 regions. TCRdb re-called the multiplex PCR reads with MiXCR, one entry per CDR3 protein. The profile shows 450,000 to 600,000 distinct CDR3 sequences, approximately 13% of them singletons. A further study also used this sample, focusing on T cells in Graves' hyperthyroidism and ophthalmopathy.

This specimen consisted of peripheral blood mononuclear cells (PBMCs), obtained at new diagnosis, from a patient treated with antithyroid drugs. The receptor set was obtained from a man aged 25 to 40 with Graves disease.

The sample holds many counts of this clonotype. V is TRBV12-3 or TRBV12-4 and J is TRBJ2-1, with D uncertain. The CDR3 sequence is 12 residues long. Trimming stripped 2 bases from V and 5 bases from J, with 4 bases between. The CDR3 region is CASSLPDNEQFF. DNA for the CDR3: TGTGCCAGCAGTTTACCCGACAATGAGCAGTTCTTC.

The table lists this clonotype with many counts. The chain has TRBV2 and TRBJ1-4, with D tentatively TRBD1 (5 bases). Trimming took 6 bases from V and 10 from J, leaving 15 bases between them. The CDR3 runs to 13 residues. Germline V gene data show CDR1 as SNHLY and CDR2 as FYNNEI. Here the CDR3 reads CASRPRGGGKLFF. CDR3 DNA sequence: TGTGCCAGCAGGCCTAGGGGTGGAGGAAAACTGTTTTTT.

This clonotype was recorded at least ten times. This chain connects TRBV18 to TRBJ1-1, with unresolved D. The CDR3 consists of 13 residues. Between the trimmed V and J ends, which lost 2 bases and 5 bases, there was a span of 9 bases. Germline-derived CDR1 and CDR2 are KGHSH and LQKENI. The CDR3: CASSPDAGTEAFF. Written as DNA, the CDR3 is TGTGCCAGCTCACCAGACGCCGGGACTGAAGCTTTCTTT.

The chain joins TRBV3-1 to TRBJ2-1, with D possibly TRBD2 on 6 matching bases. Germline CDR1 LGHDT, CDR2 YNNKEL (reference sequence). V dropped 6 bases and J dropped 0 bases, with 15 bases sitting between them. The CDR3 is made up of 16 amino acids. The CDR3 is CASRLGGGSSYNEQFF. The CDR3 coding sequence is TGTGCCAGCAGATTAGGTGGGGGGTCCTCCTACAATGAGCAGTTCTTC.

The J gene is TRBJ2-2, the V gene TRBV6-1; 9 bases line up with TRBD2. The CDR3 contains 15 residues. Germline lookup yields CDR1 MNHNS and CDR2 SASEGT. The V and J ends lost 6 bases and 2 bases, in that order; junction bases with no gene match: 4. CDR3 sequence: CASSRSGRNTGELFF. The CDR3 bases are TGTGCCAGCAGCCGTAGCGGGAGAAACACCGGGGAGCTGTTTTTT.

The chain couples TRBV28 to TRBJ2-5; D possibly matches TRBD1 or TRBD2 (5 bases each). Gene TRBJ2-7 matches the end of the DNA better, so the J call may be wrong. The germline CDR1 and CDR2 sequences are MDHEN and SYDVKM. CDR3 length equals 14 residues. The CDR3 DNA sequence: TGTGCCAGCAGTTTATTGGGACCCACCTCCGAGCAGTACTTC. The encoded protein is CASSLLGPTSEQYF.

This clonotype was observed at least ten times. At one end, the junction sequence differs from germline, possibly due to a read error. The gene calls are TRBV7-9 and TRBJ2-7; D is unresolved. CDR1 and CDR2 (germline): SEHNR, FQNEAQ (reference sequence). This CDR3 is built from 11 residues. The DNA of the CDR3 is TGTGCCAGCAGCGTCGGCGGCGAGAAGTACTTC. Amino acids: CASSVGGEKYF.

This clonotype was seen many times. The chain joins TRBV20-1 to TRBJ1-2; D is possibly TRBD1 (5 bases). V shed 0 bases and J shed 8 bases, with 19 bases lying between them. There are 15 residues in the CDR3. The germline V gene encodes CDR1 DFQATT and CDR2 SNEGSKA (reference sequence). The CDR3 bases are TGCAGTGCTAGAGACGGGGCTTCACCGTTCAGGGGCTACACCTTC. It translates to CSARDGASPFRGYTF.